A single count supports the clone carrying this T cell receptor (beta chain). TCRdb keeps only in-frame clones here, not all; method: immunoSEQ multiplex PCR. This sample has about 110,000 clones; nearly 80% occur once, and the top ten carry under 20%. V shed 6 bases and J 0 bases; nucleotides not matched to a gene: 4. CDR1 is MGHDK and CDR2 is SYGVNS in the germline V gene. This CDR3 has 14 amino acids. This entry comes from a study of blood T cell repertoires in COVID-19. Study summary: Samples taken during acute and convalescent COVID-19 were collected in the United States, Italy and Spain. T cells, B-cell-depleted T cells, or PBMCs supplied cDNA or gDNA.

V gene TRBV25-1 combines with J gene TRBJ2-7; the match to TRBD1 covers 8 bases. The sample comprised peripheral blood. This TCR was recovered from a woman of 80 years or more with active or convalescent COVID-19. The CDR3 is CASRDQGASYEQYF. In DNA, the CDR3 is TGTGCCAGCAGAGACCAGGGGGCCTCCTACGAGCAGTACTTC.